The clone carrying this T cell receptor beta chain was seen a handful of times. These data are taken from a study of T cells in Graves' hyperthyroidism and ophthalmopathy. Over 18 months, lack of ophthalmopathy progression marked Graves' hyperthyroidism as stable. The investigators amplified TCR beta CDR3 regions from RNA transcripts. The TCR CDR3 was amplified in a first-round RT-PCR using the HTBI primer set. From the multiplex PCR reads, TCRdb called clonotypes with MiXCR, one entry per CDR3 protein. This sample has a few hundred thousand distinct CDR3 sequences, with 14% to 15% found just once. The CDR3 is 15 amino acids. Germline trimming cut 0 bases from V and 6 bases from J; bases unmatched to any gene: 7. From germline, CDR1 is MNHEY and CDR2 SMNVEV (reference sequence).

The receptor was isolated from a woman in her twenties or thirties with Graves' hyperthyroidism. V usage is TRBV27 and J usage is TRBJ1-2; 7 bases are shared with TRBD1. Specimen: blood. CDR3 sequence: CASSLSKEGANGYTF. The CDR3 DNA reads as TGTGCCAGCAGTTTATCGAAGGAGGGGGCAAATGGCTACACCTTC.